The clone carrying this TCR beta chain came up a few times. TCRdb passed the 5' RACE reads through MiXCR, listing each CDR3 protein once. The sample lists some 66,000 distinct CDR3 sequences, roughly 10% occurring once. This record comes from a study of early T cells in non-severe SARS-CoV-2 infection. Study context: Sequencing targeted bulk RNA from unsorted whole blood, leaving chains unpaired.

V shed 6 bases and J 2 bases; nucleotides not matched to a gene: 7. Germline V lookup: CDR1 SNHLY, CDR2 FYNNEI. This CDR3 has 15 residues. The rearrangement uses TRBV2 and TRBJ2-1; 7 bases line up with TRBD2. Input material: whole blood. This TCR was recovered from an adult who was a healthcare worker with PCR-confirmed SARS-CoV-2 infection or an uninfected control (not recorded which). CDR3 bases: TGTGCCAGCAGCCCAGGACTAGTCCCCTACAATGAGCAGTTCTTC. Amino acids: CASSPGLVPYNEQFF.